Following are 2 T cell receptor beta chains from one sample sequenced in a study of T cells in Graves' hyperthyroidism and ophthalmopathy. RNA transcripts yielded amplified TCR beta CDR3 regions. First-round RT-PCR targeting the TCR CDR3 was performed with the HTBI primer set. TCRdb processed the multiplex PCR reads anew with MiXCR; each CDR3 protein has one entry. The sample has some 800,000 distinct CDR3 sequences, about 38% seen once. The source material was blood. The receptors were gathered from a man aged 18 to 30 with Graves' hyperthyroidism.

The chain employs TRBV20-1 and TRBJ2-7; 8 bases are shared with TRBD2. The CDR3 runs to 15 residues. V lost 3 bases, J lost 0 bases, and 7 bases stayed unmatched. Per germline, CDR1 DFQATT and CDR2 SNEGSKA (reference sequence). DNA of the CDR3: TGCAGTGCTAGGACGCGGCGGGGGGCCTCCTACGAGCAGTACTTC. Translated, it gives CSARTRRGASYEQYF.

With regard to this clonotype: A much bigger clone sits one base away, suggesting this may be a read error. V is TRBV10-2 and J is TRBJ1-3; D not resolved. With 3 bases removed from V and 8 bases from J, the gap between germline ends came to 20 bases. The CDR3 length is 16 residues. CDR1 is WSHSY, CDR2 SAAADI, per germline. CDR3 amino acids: CASSDFSLAGGDTIYF. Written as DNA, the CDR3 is TGCGCCAGCAGTGATTTTAGCCTAGCGGGAGGAGACACCATATATTTT.